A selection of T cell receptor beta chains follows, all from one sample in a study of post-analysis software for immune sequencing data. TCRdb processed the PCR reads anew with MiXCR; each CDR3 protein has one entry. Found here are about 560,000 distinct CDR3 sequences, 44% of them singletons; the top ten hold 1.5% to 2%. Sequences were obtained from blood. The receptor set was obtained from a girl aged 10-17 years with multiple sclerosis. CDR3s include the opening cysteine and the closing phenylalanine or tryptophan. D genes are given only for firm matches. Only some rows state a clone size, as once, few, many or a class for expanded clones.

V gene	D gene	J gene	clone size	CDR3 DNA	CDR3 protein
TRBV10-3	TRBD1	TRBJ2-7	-	TGTGCCATCAGTCCGAGGGGACAGGGGGGTAGAGACGAGCAGTACTTC	CAISPRGQGGRDEQYF
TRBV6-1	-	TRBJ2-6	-	TGTGCCAGCAGTGAAGCCGCCGGCTCTGGGGCCAACGTCCTGACTTTC	CASSEAAGSGANVLTF
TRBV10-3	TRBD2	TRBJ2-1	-	TGTGCCTCCAGCCGGACTAGCGGGAGTAATGAGCAGTTCTTC	CASSRTSGSNEQFF
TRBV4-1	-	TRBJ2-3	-	TGCGCCGGCAGCCAGGTGCACACAGGGTTAGATACGCAGTATTTT	CAGSQVHTGLDTQYF
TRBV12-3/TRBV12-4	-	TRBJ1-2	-	TGTGCCAGCAGTCTCCTAGACAGCTTAATACCCTATGGCTACACCTTC	CASSLLDSLIPYGYTF
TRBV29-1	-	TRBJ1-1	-	TGCAGCGCTACAGGGACTGAAGCTTTCTTT	CSATGTEAFF
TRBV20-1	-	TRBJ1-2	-	TGCAGTGCTAGAGACCTCAAGACCGGGGAGGGTGGCTACACCTTC	CSARDLKTGEGGYTF
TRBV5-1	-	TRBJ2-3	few	TGCGCCAGCAGCGTGGACAGACCAGATACGCAGTATTTT	CASSVDRPDTQYF
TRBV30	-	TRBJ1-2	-	TGTGCCTGGGTTGGGACACTGGATGGCTACACCTTC	CAWVGTLDGYTF
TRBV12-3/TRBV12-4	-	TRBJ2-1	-	TGTGCCAGCAGTTTGTGGGCAGGCAATGAGCAGTTCTTC	CASSLWAGNEQFF
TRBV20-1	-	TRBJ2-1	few	TGCAGTGCTTCCTGGAGGGGGTGGACTGGCTACAATGAGCAGTTCTTC	CSASWRGWTGYNEQFF
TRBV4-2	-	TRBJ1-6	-	TGTGCCAGCAGCCGGTTAGATGTAAATTCACCCCTCCACTTT	CASSRLDVNSPLHF
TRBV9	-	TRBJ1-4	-	TGTGCCAGCAGCGCCGGGCCTTTTGCAACTAATGAAAAACGGTTTTTT	CASSAGPFATNEKRFF
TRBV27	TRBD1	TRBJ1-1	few	TGTGCCAGCAGTTTATCGGGGACAGGGGGTCGTGGCACTGAAGCTTTCTTT	CASSLSGTGGRGTEAFF
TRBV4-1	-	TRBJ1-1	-	TGCGCCAGCAGCCCTCAGGAGTTTTTAGGTCGAAACACTGAAGCTTTCTTT	CASSPQEFLGRNTEAFF
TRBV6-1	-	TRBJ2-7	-	TGTGCCAGCAGTGGGGGGCAGGGTGGCGAGCAGTACTTC	CASSGGQGGEQYF
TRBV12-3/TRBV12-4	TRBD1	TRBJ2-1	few	TGTGCCAGCAGTGAACCGGGACAGACACTCAATGAGCAGTTCTTC	CASSEPGQTLNEQFF
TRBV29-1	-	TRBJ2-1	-	TGCAGCGTGTACGGGACTGGCAAGATTAATGAGCAGTTCTTC	CSVYGTGKINEQFF
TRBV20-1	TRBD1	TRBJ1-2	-	TGCAGTGCTAGAGACCCGGACAGGGGCGGCTACACCTTC	CSARDPDRGGYTF
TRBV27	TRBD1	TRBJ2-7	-	TGTGCCAGCAGTTCCGTCCCGGGACAGGGAAGCTACGAGCAGTACTTC	CASSSVPGQGSYEQYF
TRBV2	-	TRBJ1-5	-	TGTGCCAGCAGTGAACGTACAGGCGGCGGTCAGCCCCAGCATTTT	CASSERTGGGQPQHF
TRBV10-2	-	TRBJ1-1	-	TGCGCCAGCAGTGAGTATTCATCAGTGACTGAAGCTTTCTTT	CASSEYSSVTEAFF
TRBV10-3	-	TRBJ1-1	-	TGTGCCATCAGTGAGCGGAATACGAACACTGAAGCTTTCTTT	CAISERNTNTEAFF
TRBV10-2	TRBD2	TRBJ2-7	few	TGCGCCAGCAGTGAGTGGCTAGCGGGTCTAGAGCAGTACTTC	CASSEWLAGLEQYF
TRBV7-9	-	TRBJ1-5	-	TGTGCCAGCAGCTTAGCGATGGGGGGGGCAGGCAATCAGCCCCAGCATTTT	CASSLAMGGAGNQPQHF
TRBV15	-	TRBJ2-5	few	TGTGCCACCAGCAGAGATGGAGGGCACCAAGAGACCCAGTACTTC	CATSRDGGHQETQYF
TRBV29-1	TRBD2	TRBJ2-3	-	TGCCGCGGGGGGGTCGCAGATACGCAGTATTTT	CRGGVADTQYF
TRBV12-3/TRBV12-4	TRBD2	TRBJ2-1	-	TGTGCCAGCAAACGTCTAGCGGGGGAATTCTCCTACAATGAGCAGTTCTTC	CASKRLAGEFSYNEQFF
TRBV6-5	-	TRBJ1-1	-	TGTGCCAGCAGTCTAACAGGGCTTTCCCCTGAAGCTTTCTTT	CASSLTGLSPEAFF
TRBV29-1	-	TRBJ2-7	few	TGCAGCGTTAGTACAGCTCTTACCTACGAGCAGTACTTC	CSVSTALTYEQYF
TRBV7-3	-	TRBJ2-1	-	TGTGCCAGCAGCTCAAAAGGGGAAGGTGAGCAGTTCTTC	CASSSKGEGEQFF
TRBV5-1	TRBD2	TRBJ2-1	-	TGCGCCAGCAGCTATGATCTAGCGGGGCCGGCGAATGAGCAGTTCTTC	CASSYDLAGPANEQFF
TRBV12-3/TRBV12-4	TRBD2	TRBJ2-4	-	TGTGCCAGCAGTTTCGGGGGGGTTCTAGCCAAAAACATTCAGTACTTC	CASSFGGVLAKNIQYF
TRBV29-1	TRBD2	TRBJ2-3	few	TGCAGCGTTCTACTAGCGGGAAGCACAGATACGCAGTATTTT	CSVLLAGSTDTQYF
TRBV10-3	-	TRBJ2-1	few	TGTGCCATCAGTGAGTCGGGCCTAGCGATTGAGCAGTTCTTC	CAISESGLAIEQFF
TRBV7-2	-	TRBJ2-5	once	TGTGCCAGCAGCTTAGGAAACGCGGCAGGGGGGGAGACCCAGTACTTC	CASSLGNAAGGETQYF
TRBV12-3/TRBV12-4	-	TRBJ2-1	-	TGTGCCAGCAGTTTCGGGAGTGAGGTCAATGAGCAGTTCTTC	CASSFGSEVNEQFF
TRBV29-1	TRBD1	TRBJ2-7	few	TGCAGCGTCGACAGGGGAGCCGAGCAGTACTTC	CSVDRGAEQYF
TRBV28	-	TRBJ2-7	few	TGTGCCAGCAGTTTTAGGGGATACAACTACGAGCAGTACTTC	CASSFRGYNYEQYF
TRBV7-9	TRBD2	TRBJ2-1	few	TGTGCCAGCACCCCGGGGGTAGCGGGACCCAATGAGCAGTTCTTC	CASTPGVAGPNEQFF
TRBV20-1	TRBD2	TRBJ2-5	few	TGCAGTGCCCAAACCGGGACTAGGGTAGTGAAGACCCAGTACTTC	CSAQTGTRVVKTQYF
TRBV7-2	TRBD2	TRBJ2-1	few	TGTGCCAGCAGCCCCGAGCTAGCGGGCAATGAGCAGTTCTTC	CASSPELAGNEQFF
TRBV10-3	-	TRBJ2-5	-	TGTGCCATCAGTCAACCGACTAACGGGGGAGAGACCCAGTACTTC	CAISQPTNGGETQYF
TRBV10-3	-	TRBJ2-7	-	TGTGCCATCAGTGAAAGTTACAGGGCCTCCCTGGCCTACGAGCAGTACTTC	CAISESYRASLAYEQYF
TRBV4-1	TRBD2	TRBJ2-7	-	TGCGCCAGCAGCCAAGATTGGGGCGGGAGGGCTAACGAGCAGTACTTC	CASSQDWGGRANEQYF
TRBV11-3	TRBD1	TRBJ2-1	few	TGTGCCAGCAGCATATCGACAGGGAGCTCCTACAATGAGCAGTTCTTC	CASSISTGSSYNEQFF
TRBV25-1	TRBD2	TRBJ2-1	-	TGTGCCAGCAGCCCGCGGACTAGCGGGTCTATGGATGAGCAGTTCTTC	CASSPRTSGSMDEQFF
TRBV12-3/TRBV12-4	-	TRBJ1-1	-	TGTGCCAGCAATCCTAGATCGGGATATTACACTGAAGCTTTCTTT	CASNPRSGYYTEAFF
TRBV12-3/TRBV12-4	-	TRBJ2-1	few	TGTGCCAGCAGTCCTTCCACTATACAGGGAGCTGATGAGCAGTTCTTC	CASSPSTIQGADEQFF
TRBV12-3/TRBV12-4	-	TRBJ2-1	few	TGTGCCAGCAGTTTTTTCGGGGACGTAGCAGTGTTCTTC	CASSFFGDVAVFF
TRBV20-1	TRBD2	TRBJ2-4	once	TGCAGTGCTAGTGGGACTAGCGGGGGGCTAGCCAAAAACATTCAGTACTTC	CSASGTSGGLAKNIQYF